What follows are 31 T cell receptor beta chains derived from one specimen sequenced in a study of vaccination and CD4 T cells after COVID-19. Cultured CD4+ T-cell DNA underwent Oncomine TCR Beta short-read sequencing. MiXCR, applied by TCRdb to the PCR reads, yields one record per CDR3 protein. This sample has approximately 20,000 distinct CDR3 sequences, with around 80% found just once. No antigen has been assigned to these receptors. Treatment given: approximately nine-day PBMC culture with coronavirus spike peptide pools or control peptides (ViraFEST assay). The material sequenced was CD4+ T cells from blood, cultured in vitro, taken after SARS-CoV-2 vaccination. These receptors were obtained from a human donor who received a COVID-19 vaccine.

V and J are TRBV30 and TRBJ2-2; D unresolved. The V end lost 2 bases, the J end lost 2 bases, and 6 bases lay between the germline ends. The CDR3 runs 13 residues. Germline values: CDR1 GTSNPN, CDR2 SVGIG (reference sequence). The CDR3, as DNA: TGTGCCTGGAGTTACTCCAACACCGGGGAGCTGTTTTTT. This gives the protein CAWSYSNTGELFF.

CDR3 sequence reads: CASSREENSPLHF. Here the CDR3 DNA reads TGTGCCAGCAGTCGGGAAGAAAATTCACCCCTCCACTTT. The genes are TRBV6-4 and TRBJ1-6; D is unclear. This CDR3 has 13 amino acids. Per the germline V gene, CDR1 is MRHNA and CDR2 is SNTAGT. V gave up 5 bases and J gave up 7 bases, with 9 bases separating them.

J is TRBJ1-6 and V is TRBV7-2; no firm D call. Germline-derived CDR1 and CDR2 are SGHTA and FQGNSA. This CDR3 is built from 12 residues. The ends were cut back, 1 base at V and 13 bases at J, with 8 bases in the middle. In DNA form, the CDR3 reads TGTGCCAGCAGCTTAGACGAGAGGCCCCTCCACTTT. Amino acids: CASSLDERPLHF. Full variable domain (missing parts from reference TRBV7-2 and TRBJ1-6): GAGVSQSPSNKVTEKGKDVELRCDPISGHTALYWYRQSLGQGLEFLIYFQGNSAPDKSGLPSDRFSAERTGGSVSTLTIQRTQQEDSAVYLCASSLDERPLHFGNGTRLTVT.

This rearrangement joins TRBV12-3 or TRBV12-4 to TRBJ1-1; 8 positions match TRBD1. CDR3 length: 14 residues. Unmatched junction bases numbered 4, after V lost 7 bases and J lost 0 bases. CDR3 residues: CASTPGQVNTEAFF. The CDR3 DNA reads TGTGCCAGCACTCCGGGACAGGTGAACACTGAAGCTTTCTTT.

The chain couples TRBV15 to TRBJ2-7; no definite D call. In germline, CDR1 is LNHNV, CDR2 YYDKDF (reference sequence). V gave up 4 bases and J gave up 1 base, with 11 bases separating them. This CDR3 has 14 residues. Here the CDR3 reads CATSNFRSSYEQYF. DNA for the CDR3: TGTGCCACCAGCAATTTTAGGTCATCCTACGAGCAGTACTTC.

V usage is TRBV24-1 and J usage is TRBJ2-5; no clear D gene. The CDR3 extends over 11 amino acids. Per germline, CDR1 KGHDR and CDR2 SFDVKD. Trimming took off 4 bases at V and 4 bases at J, with 3 bases between the two ends. The CDR3 DNA reads as TGTGCCACCAGTGAGCGAGAGACCCAGTACTTC. It encodes CATSERETQYF.

The chain employs TRBV7-6 and TRBJ2-2; 8 nucleotides align to TRBD1. Trimming cost V 5 bases and J 3 bases; bases outside gene matches: 5. The germline CDR1 and CDR2 sequences are SGHVS and FNYEAQ. The CDR3 is 15 amino acids. CDR3 nucleotides: TGTGCCAGCAGCACCGACAGGGGACACACCGGGGAGCTGTTTTTT. As protein: CASSTDRGHTGELFF.

This clonotype came up a few times. The chain combines TRBV6-5 with TRBJ2-3; 7 nucleotides line up with TRBD2. Germline V CDR1 and CDR2: MNHEY, SVGAGI. The CDR3 sequence is 15 residues long. J gave up 0 bases and V 4 bases, and 4 bases lay outside the gene matches. The CDR3 reads CASSSRGVSTDTQYF. DNA for the CDR3: TGTGCCAGCAGTTCCCGGGGGGTCAGCACAGATACGCAGTATTTT.

This clonotype was observed once. The CDR3 loop reads CASRGLEDTQYF. The CDR3 region has the DNA TGTGCCAGCAGGGGACTTGAAGATACGCAGTATTTT. V is TRBV2 and J is TRBJ2-3; maybe TRBD2 (6 bases). Germline lookup yields CDR1 SNHLY and CDR2 FYNNEI. The CDR3 spans 12 residues. The ends were cut back, 6 bases at V and 5 bases at J, with 9 bases in the middle.

Written as DNA, the CDR3 is TGCAGTGCTGGCAGGGGCACAGATACGCAGTATTTT. Its protein is CSAGRGTDTQYF. This sequence joins TRBV20-1 and TRBJ2-3, with D perhaps matching TRBD1 (5 bases). The CDR3 is made up of 12 amino acids. Germline V CDR1 and CDR2: DFQATT, SNEGSKA (reference sequence). V was pared by 5 bases and J by 1 base, with 7 bases between.

As for this clonotype: This likely comes from a read error, as the CDR3 has no conserved phenylalanine or tryptophan at its end. The V call is TRBV27, the J call TRBJ2-5, with D possibly being TRBD1 or TRBD2 (5 bases each). CDR3 size: 17 residues. Per the germline V gene, CDR1 is MNHEY and CDR2 is SMNVEV (reference sequence). Trimming left V 0 bases short and J 0 bases short, with 14 bases between. The CDR3 reads CASSLSTRDGDQETQYL. The CDR3 DNA reads as TGTGCCAGCAGTTTATCGACCCGGGACGGTGACCAAGAGACCCAGTACCTC.

This chain connects TRBV12-3 or TRBV12-4 to TRBJ2-3; perhaps TRBD2 as D (6 bases). V lost 6 bases to trimming and J lost 8 bases, with 12 bases between them. The CDR3 is 12 residues long. CDR3 nucleotides: TGTGCCAGCAGCCCAGGGAGGCGTACGCAGTATTTT. Translating it yields CASSPGRRTQYF.

This clonotype has more than one count but fewer than ten. This chain uses TRBV10-1 with TRBJ2-4; D gene uncertain. The germline V gene has CDR1 WNHNN and CDR2 SYGVQD (reference sequence). Trimming took 4 bases from V and 0 from J, leaving 19 bases between them. This CDR3 region has 18 residues. For the CDR3, the DNA is TGCGCCAGCAGTGGACTGCCGCGAAGCTATCTAGCCAAAAACATTCAGTACTTC. It encodes CASSGLPRSYLAKNIQYF.

This chain joins TRBV7-2 and TRBJ1-3; D uncertain. The CDR3 extends over 14 amino acids. Germline V gives CDR1 SGHTA, CDR2 FQGNSA. Trimming stripped 5 bases from V and 0 bases from J, with 8 bases between. The CDR3 nucleotides read TGTGCCAGCAGCCTGAGAATCTCTGGAAACACCATATATTTT. This gives the protein CASSLRISGNTIYF.

In this sample, this clonotype turned up a few times. The J gene is TRBJ1-1, the V gene TRBV15; D uncertain. The CDR3 contains 13 residues. Per the germline V gene, CDR1 is LNHNV and CDR2 is YYDKDF (reference sequence). Trimming took 1 base from V and 8 from J, leaving 11 bases between them. Here the CDR3 reads CATSRVIFREAFF. DNA for the CDR3: TGTGCCACCAGCAGAGTCATCTTCCGGGAAGCTTTCTTT. The full variable domain, its missing parts supplied by reference TRBV15 and TRBJ1-1, is DAMVIQNPRYQVTQFGKPVTLSCSQTLNHNVMYWYQQKSSQAPKLLFHYYDKDFNNEADTPDNFQSRRPNTSFCFLDIRSPGLGDTAMYLCATSRVIFREAFFGQGTRLTVV.

V and J are TRBV30 and TRBJ1-1, with D uncertain. Trimming pared 5 bases from V and 1 base from J, leaving 8 bases between. CDR3 length: 12 residues. Germline loops: CDR1 GTSNPN, CDR2 SVGIG (reference sequence). The CDR3 DNA reads TGTGCCTGGGGTCAGGAGAACACTGAAGCTTTCTTT. It yields the protein CAWGQENTEAFF.

CDR3 residues: CASSGQGIRSAEAFF. The CDR3 coding sequence is TGTGCCAGCAGTGGTCAGGGGATTCGATCGGCTGAAGCTTTCTTT. The rearrangement joins TRBV2 to TRBJ1-1; D might be TRBD1 (6 bases). The length of the CDR3 is 15 residues. V lost 4 bases and J lost 6, with 18 bases in between. Per germline, CDR1 SNHLY and CDR2 FYNNEI.

This sequence joins TRBV6-1 and TRBJ1-1; perhaps TRBD1 as D (6 bases). V lost 7 bases, J lost 9 bases, and 15 bases lay in between. Per germline, CDR1 MNHNS and CDR2 SASEGT. The CDR3 extends over 12 amino acids. The CDR3 nucleotides read TGTGCCAGCACCGAGACGGGGGGCAAAGCTTTCTTT. Its protein product is CASTETGGKAFF.

The table lists this clonotype with a count of one. J is TRBJ1-3 and V is TRBV7-8; D uncertain. With 2 bases removed from V and 0 bases from J, the gap between germline ends came to 11 bases. This CDR3 is built from 16 residues. In germline, CDR1 is SGHVS, CDR2 FQNEAQ. For the CDR3, the DNA is TGTGCCAGCAGCTTATTTACAGCTCCCTCTGGAAACACCATATATTTT. Its translation: CASSLFTAPSGNTIYF.

About this clonotype itself: No conserved phenylalanine or tryptophan is present at the end of the CDR3, so a read error is the likely explanation. The gene calls are TRBV7-2 and TRBJ2-7; 7 bases agree with TRBD1. Germline trimming cut 1 base from V and 3 bases from J; bases unmatched to any gene: 6. There are 15 residues in the CDR3. Germline V gene sequence: CDR1 SGHTA, CDR2 FQGNSA. The CDR3 reads CASSLGRTGDYEQYL. DNA of the CDR3: TGTGCCAGCAGCTTAGGTCGGACAGGTGACTACGAGCAGTACCTC.

The rearrangement links TRBV20-1 to TRBJ2-1; 12 positions agree with TRBD2. With V trimmed by 4 bases and J by 8 bases, 12 bases remained unmatched. Germline lookup yields CDR1 DFQATT and CDR2 SNEGSKA (reference sequence). The CDR3 contains 16 residues. CDR3 region: CSAKDTSGGFLDEQFF. CDR3 DNA: TGCAGTGCTAAGGATACTAGCGGGGGGTTTCTGGATGAGCAGTTCTTC.

The rearrangement joins TRBV20-1 to TRBJ2-3; D is unclear. The CDR3 is 13 residues long. Germline loops: CDR1 DFQATT, CDR2 SNEGSKA (reference sequence). Trimming took off 6 bases at V and 4 bases at J, with 14 bases between the two ends. CDR3: CSANPDVADTQYF. The DNA of the CDR3 is TGCAGTGCAAACCCGGATGTTGCAGATACGCAGTATTTT.

The chain employs TRBV2 and TRBJ2-2; the match to TRBD2 covers 7 bases. The CDR3 has 14 residues. Trimming cost V 7 bases and J 7 bases; bases outside gene matches: 9. Germline V lookup: CDR1 SNHLY, CDR2 FYNNEI. The CDR3 loop is CASNRGLSNGELFF. The CDR3 DNA follows: TGTGCCAGCAACCGGGGACTATCTAACGGGGAGCTGTTTTTT.

This chain joins TRBV12-3 or TRBV12-4 and TRBJ2-5; D call uncertain. CDR3 length: 11 residues. V was cut by 2 bases and J by 5 bases, with 3 bases left in between. The CDR3 reads CASSLRETQYF. The CDR3, as DNA: TGTGCCAGCAGTTTACGGGAGACCCAGTACTTC.

The CDR3 nucleotides read TGTGCCAGCAGCCAAGATTCGTTGACGGCTAACTATGGCTACACCTTC. Amino acids: CASSQDSLTANYGYTF. The gene calls are TRBV4-2 and TRBJ1-2, with D unclear. The germline V gene encodes CDR1 LGHNA and CDR2 YNFKEQ. V lost 0 bases and J 0 bases, leaving 11 bases between the germline ends. The CDR3 runs to 16 residues.

The chain combines TRBV6-1 with TRBJ1-2; TRBD1 agrees at 7 bases. Per germline, CDR1 MNHNS and CDR2 SASEGT. Trimming took 1 base from V and 5 from J; bases not matched to a gene: 7. The CDR3 totals 15 residues. This chain's CDR3 is CASSEGTGVGYGYTF. The CDR3 DNA sequence: TGTGCCAGCAGTGAAGGTACAGGGGTCGGGTATGGCTACACCTTC.

The gene calls are TRBV4-1 and TRBJ1-1; 7 bases fit TRBD1. The CDR3 loop spans 16 amino acids. CDR1 MGHRA and CDR2 YSYEKL come from the germline V gene. The V and J ends lost 4 bases and 4 bases, in that order; junction bases with no gene match: 12. CDR3: CASSPQAGTEGTEAFF. The CDR3 DNA reads as TGCGCCAGCAGCCCTCAGGCTGGGACAGAAGGCACTGAAGCTTTCTTT.

The chain links TRBV25-1 to TRBJ1-6; TRBD1 aligns across 8 bases. Germline lookup yields CDR1 MGHDK and CDR2 SYGVNS. The CDR3 length is 14 residues. V trimming: 4 bases; J trimming: 9 bases; junction bases outside the gene matches: 5. CDR3 DNA: TGTGCCAGCAGTGGAGGGACAGGTCGTTCACCCCTCCACTTT. Its translation: CASSGGTGRSPLHF.

The chain recombines TRBV5-4 with TRBJ2-3, with TRBD1 as a possible D gene (6 bases). V lost 0 bases and J 2 bases, leaving 16 bases between the germline ends. From germline, CDR1 is SGHNT and CDR2 YYREEE (reference sequence). The CDR3 has 17 amino acids. CDR3 protein: CASSLGRGVLSTDTQYF. DNA of the CDR3: TGTGCCAGCAGCTTGGGCAGGGGTGTCCTGTCCACAGATACGCAGTATTTT.

The chain uses TRBV19 and TRBJ1-1; 7 bases align to TRBD1. The germline CDR1 and CDR2 sequences are LNHDA and SQIVND (reference sequence). This CDR3 is built from 16 residues. The V gene end was trimmed by 2 bases and the J gene end by 1 base; junction bases not matched to a gene: 7. The DNA for the CDR3 is TGTGCCAGTAGTATACTCCCGGGACAGACGAACACTGAAGCTTTCTTT. Protein product: CASSILPGQTNTEAFF.

CDR3 sequence: CASSAGETQYF. The DNA of the CDR3 is TGTGCCAGCAGTGCGGGGGAGACCCAGTACTTC. The gene calls are TRBV12-3 or TRBV12-4 and TRBJ2-5; tentatively, D is TRBD2 (6 bases). The CDR3 is 11 amino acids. Trimming shortened V by 5 bases and J by 5 bases, and 6 bases separated the two germline ends.